The 19 T cell receptor beta chains reported below all come from one sample, sequenced in a study of T cells in Graves' hyperthyroidism and ophthalmopathy. Amplification of TCR beta CDR3 regions was performed using RNA transcripts as template. TCR CDR3 regions were first amplified by RT-PCR with HTBI primers. Each CDR3 protein gets one entry after TCRdb re-called the multiplex PCR reads with MiXCR. The data contain approximately 400,000 distinct CDR3 sequences, 18% of them seen just once; the ten biggest clones take up roughly two fifths. The sequencing sample was made of blood. These receptors came from a man aged 18 to 30 with Graves' ophthalmopathy.

The chain is built from TRBV20-1 and TRBJ2-2, with no clear D. V dropped 6 bases and J dropped 6 bases, with 11 bases sitting between them. The CDR3 loop spans 12 amino acids. Germline V lookup: CDR1 DFQATT, CDR2 SNEGSKA (reference sequence). Here the CDR3 DNA reads TGCAGTGCGCCTCAAAACTCCGGGGAGCTGTTTTTT. The encoded protein is CSAPQNSGELFF.

This sequence joins TRBV6-1 and TRBJ1-2; D is uncertain. V lost 1 base and J 4 bases, leaving 10 bases between the germline ends. This CDR3 contains 14 residues. Germline V lookup: CDR1 MNHNS, CDR2 SASEGT. The CDR3 DNA sequence: TGTGCCAGCAGTGAAGAAGTGTTGGGCTATGGCTACACCTTC. This gives the protein CASSEEVLGYGYTF.

There are a few counts of this clonotype. The CDR3 loop reads CSVEAGGGGDTQYF. As DNA, the CDR3 is TGCAGCGTTGAAGCAGGGGGCGGCGGAGATACGCAGTATTTT. The V and J genes are TRBV29-1 and TRBJ2-3; the match to TRBD1 covers 8 bases. The CDR3 sequence is 14 residues long. Germline V gene data show CDR1 as SQVTM and CDR2 as ANQGSEA. V dropped 1 base and J dropped 5; count of bases not matched to a gene: 5.

This clonotype has a handful of counts. The chain has TRBV10-3 and TRBJ2-7, with TRBD1 identical over 7 bases. The CDR3 consists of 16 residues. The ends lost 0 bases at V and 6 bases at J; junction bases unmatched: 11. Germline V gene sequence: CDR1 ENHRY, CDR2 SYGVKD. CDR3 in amino acids: CAISESDDRVGGEQYF. The CDR3 DNA sequence: TGTGCCATCAGTGAGTCGGACGACAGGGTAGGAGGCGAGCAGTACTTC.

This clonotype has a handful of counts. The chain carries TRBV5-1 and TRBJ2-7; tentatively, D is TRBD1 (6 bases). CDR3 length: 15 residues. The germline CDR1 and CDR2 sequences are SGHRS and YFSETQ. Trimming removed 3 bases at V and 0 bases at J, with 13 bases between. The CDR3 coding sequence is TGCGCCAGCAGCTCAAGCAGGGGCAACTCCTACGAGCAGTACTTC. It specifies CASSSSRGNSYEQYF.

This clonotype was seen only a few times. The chain uses TRBV28 and TRBJ2-2; D gene ambiguous. Germline-derived CDR1 and CDR2 are MDHEN and SYDVKM. V lost 8 bases and J 5 bases, leaving 3 bases between the germline ends. The CDR3 covers 10 residues. The CDR3: CASGTGELFF. For the CDR3, the DNA is TGTGCCAGCGGGACCGGGGAGCTGTTTTTT. Variable domain in full (rest from reference TRBV28 and TRBJ2-2): DVKVTQSSRYLVKRTGEKVFLECVQDMDHENMFWYRQDPGLGLRLIYFSYDVKMKEKGDIPEGYSVSREKKERFSLILESASTNQTSMYLCASGTGELFFGEGSRLTVL.

This clonotype has a count of ten or more. The chain uses TRBV3-1 and TRBJ1-1; 7 bases line up with TRBD1. Germline values: CDR1 LGHDT, CDR2 YNNKEL (reference sequence). The CDR3 totals 13 residues. V gave up 5 bases and J gave up 1 base; unmatched junction bases: 1. CDR3 region: CASSGTENTEAFF. The CDR3, as DNA: TGTGCCAGCAGCGGGACAGAGAACACTGAAGCTTTCTTT.

The CDR3 coding sequence is TGTGCCAGCAGCGTAGTTCTTGGGGAGACCCAGTACTTC. It codes for CASSVVLGETQYF. The gene calls are TRBV9 and TRBJ2-5; D remains ambiguous. CDR1 and CDR2 (germline): SGDLS, YYNGEE. Trimming pared 0 bases from V and 5 bases from J, leaving 8 bases between. The CDR3 sequence is 13 residues long.

This clonotype has at least ten counts. This chain uses TRBV14 with TRBJ1-2; D is uncertain. Looked up from germline, CDR1 is SGHDN and CDR2 is FVKESK. V was pared by 1 base and J by 8 bases, with 20 bases between. This CDR3 spans 16 amino acids. CDR3 sequence (DNA): TGTGCCAGCAGCCAAGTCGGGGTGACTGCCCTAGGGGGCTACACCTTC. Translating it yields CASSQVGVTALGGYTF.

V usage is TRBV25-1 and J usage is TRBJ2-1, with 9 bases identical to TRBD1. CDR1 and CDR2 from the germline V gene are MGHDK and SYGVNS. CDR3 size: 15 residues. Trimming at V came to 6 bases and at J to 4 bases, leaving 7 bases not matched to a gene. Here the CDR3 DNA reads TGTGCCAGCAGCCTCCGGGACAGGGAATACAATGAGCAGTTCTTC. Encoded protein: CASSLRDREYNEQFF.

This chain links TRBV2 with TRBJ2-1, with D unresolved. The CDR3 has 12 residues. From germline, CDR1 is SNHLY and CDR2 FYNNEI. V was shortened by 2 bases and J by 12 bases, with 11 bases between the two germline ends. CDR3 coding DNA: TGTGCCAGCAGTGAACGCGCCAAAGGGCAGTTCTTC. The encoded protein is CASSERAKGQFF.

This rearrangement joins TRBV27 to TRBJ2-2; D is possibly TRBD1 or TRBD2 (5 bases each). This CDR3 comprises 16 residues. V gave up 5 bases and J gave up 3 bases, with 16 bases separating them. CDR1 is MNHEY, CDR2 SMNVEV, per germline (reference sequence). CDR3 coding DNA: TGTGCCAGCAGTCGCCTAAGGGACGGATACACCGGGGAGCTGTTTTTT. Residues: CASSRLRDGYTGELFF.

This clonotype turned up a few times. The chain recombines TRBV7-8 with TRBJ2-1; a weak D match, TRBD2 (5 bases). Germline CDR1 SGHVS, CDR2 FQNEAQ. The V and J ends lost 8 bases and 6 bases respectively, with 14 bases between them. This CDR3 is 13 amino acids long. The CDR3, as DNA: TGTGCCAGCCGGTCGGGGTTGGGCAATGAGCAGTTCTTC. Its translation is CASRSGLGNEQFF.

This clonotype was counted ten times or more. The rearrangement joins TRBV28 to TRBJ1-2; 8 bases match TRBD1. The CDR3 covers 15 residues. The V gene end was trimmed by 6 bases and the J gene end by 3 bases; junction bases not matched to a gene: 9. Germline CDR1 and CDR2: MDHEN and SYDVKM. CDR3 residues: CASSPQGQGDYGYTF. For the CDR3, the DNA is TGTGCCAGCAGCCCTCAAGGACAGGGCGACTATGGCTACACCTTC.

This clonotype was seen repeatedly, ten times or more. The chain is built from TRBV3-1 and TRBJ1-6; weak D call: TRBD1 (5 bases). Germline V lookup: CDR1 LGHDT, CDR2 YNNKEL (reference sequence). This CDR3 is built from 13 residues. With 1 base removed from V and 7 bases from J, the gap between germline ends came to 5 bases. CDR3 sequence (DNA): TGTGCCAGCAGCCAAGGGACAAATTCACCCCTCCACTTT. Translated: CASSQGTNSPLHF.

The chain recombines TRBV7-8 with TRBJ1-2; maybe TRBD1 (6 bases). The CDR3 has 17 residues. The V end was cut by 0 bases, the J end by 4 bases, with 18 bases between. Germline V gene data show CDR1 as SGHVS and CDR2 as FQNEAQ. The CDR3 coding sequence is TGTGCCAGCAGCTTAGCGGTTTATTCAGGGGAGGGCTATGGCTACACCTTC. It encodes CASSLAVYSGEGYGYTF.

Concerning this clonotype itself: This may come from a read error, since a much larger clone is one base off. The chain is built from TRBV11-2 and TRBJ1-2; D is ambiguous. Per germline, CDR1 SGHAT and CDR2 FQNNGV. The CDR3 consists of 12 residues. V was cut by 5 bases and J by 8 bases, with 12 bases left in between. CDR3 in DNA: TGTGCCAGCAGCACAGAGAGGGTCGGCTACACCTTC. This translates into CASSTERVGYTF.

This clonotype was counted ten times or more. The chain couples TRBV11-3 to TRBJ2-1, with D perhaps being TRBD1 or TRBD2 (5 bases each). Trimming cost V 5 bases and J 2 bases, with 22 bases left between them. In germline, CDR1 is SGHNT, CDR2 YENEEA. The CDR3 sequence is 18 residues long. This chain's CDR3 is CASSPSGQRGFAYNEQFF. The DNA for the CDR3 is TGTGCCAGCAGCCCCTCGGGGCAGAGAGGGTTTGCCTACAATGAGCAGTTCTTC.

This clonotype was seen ten or more times. The V call is TRBV12-3 or TRBV12-4, the J call TRBJ1-2; no firm D call. The V end was cut by 4 bases, the J end by 6 bases, with 15 bases between. This CDR3 has 14 amino acids. The CDR3 sequence is CASSSRTESHGYTF. CDR3 DNA: TGTGCCAGCAGTTCCCGGACGGAAAGCCATGGCTACACCTTC.